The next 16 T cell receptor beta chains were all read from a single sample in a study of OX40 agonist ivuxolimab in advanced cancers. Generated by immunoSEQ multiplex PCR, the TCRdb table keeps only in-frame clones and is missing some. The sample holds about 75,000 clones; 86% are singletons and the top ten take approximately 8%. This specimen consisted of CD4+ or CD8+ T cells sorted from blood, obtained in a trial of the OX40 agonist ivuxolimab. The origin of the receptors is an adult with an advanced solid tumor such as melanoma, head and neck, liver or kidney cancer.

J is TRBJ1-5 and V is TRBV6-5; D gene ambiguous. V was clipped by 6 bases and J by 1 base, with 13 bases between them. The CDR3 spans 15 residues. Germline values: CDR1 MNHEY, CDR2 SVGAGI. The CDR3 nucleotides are TGTGCCAGCAGCCGCGGCGGGATAAGCAATCAGCCCCAGCATTTT. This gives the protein CASSRGGISNQPQHF.

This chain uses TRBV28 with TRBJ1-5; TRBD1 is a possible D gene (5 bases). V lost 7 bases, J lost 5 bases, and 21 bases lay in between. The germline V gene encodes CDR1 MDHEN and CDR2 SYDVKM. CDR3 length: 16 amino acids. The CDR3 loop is CASTIFSGGYDQPQHF. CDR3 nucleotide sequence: TGTGCCAGCACCATTTTTTCGGGGGGTTACGATCAGCCCCAGCATTTT.

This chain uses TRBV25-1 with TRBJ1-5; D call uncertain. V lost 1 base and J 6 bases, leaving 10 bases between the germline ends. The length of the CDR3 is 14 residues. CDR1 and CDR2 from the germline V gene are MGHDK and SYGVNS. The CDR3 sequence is CASSEFGGSQPQHF. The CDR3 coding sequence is TGTGCCAGCAGTGAATTTGGAGGGAGTCAGCCCCAGCATTTT.

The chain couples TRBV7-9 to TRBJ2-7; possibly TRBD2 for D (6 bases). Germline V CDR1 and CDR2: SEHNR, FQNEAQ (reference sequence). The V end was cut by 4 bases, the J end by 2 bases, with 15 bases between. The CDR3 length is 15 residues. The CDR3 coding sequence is TGTGCCAGCAGCTCCGACCGGGGGAGCGCCTACGAGCAGTACTTC. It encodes CASSSDRGSAYEQYF.

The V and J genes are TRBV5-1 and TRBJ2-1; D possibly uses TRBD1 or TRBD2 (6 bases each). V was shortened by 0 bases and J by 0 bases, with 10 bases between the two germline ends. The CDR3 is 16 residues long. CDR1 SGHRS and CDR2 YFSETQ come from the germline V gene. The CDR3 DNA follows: TGCGCCAGCAGCTTGGTAGGGGGGTCCTCCTACAATGAGCAGTTCTTC. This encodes CASSLVGGSSYNEQFF.

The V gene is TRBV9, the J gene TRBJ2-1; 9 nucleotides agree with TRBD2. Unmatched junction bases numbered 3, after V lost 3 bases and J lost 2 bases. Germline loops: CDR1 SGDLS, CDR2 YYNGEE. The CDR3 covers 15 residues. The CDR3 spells CASSAGLATYNEQFF. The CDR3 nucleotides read TGTGCCAGCAGCGCCGGACTAGCGACCTACAATGAGCAGTTCTTC.

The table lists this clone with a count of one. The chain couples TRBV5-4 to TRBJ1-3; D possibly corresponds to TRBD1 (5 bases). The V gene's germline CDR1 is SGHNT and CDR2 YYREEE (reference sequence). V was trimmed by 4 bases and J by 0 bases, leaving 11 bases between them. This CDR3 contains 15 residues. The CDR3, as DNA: TGTGCCAGCAGCCCCGGGACCCGCTCTGGAAACACCATATATTTT. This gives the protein CASSPGTRSGNTIYF.

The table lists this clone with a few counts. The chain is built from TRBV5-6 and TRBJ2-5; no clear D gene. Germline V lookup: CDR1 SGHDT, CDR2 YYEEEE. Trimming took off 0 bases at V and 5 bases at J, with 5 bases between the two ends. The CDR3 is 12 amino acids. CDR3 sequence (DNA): TGTGCCAGCAGCTTGGGGCAGGAGACCCAGTACTTC. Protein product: CASSLGQETQYF.

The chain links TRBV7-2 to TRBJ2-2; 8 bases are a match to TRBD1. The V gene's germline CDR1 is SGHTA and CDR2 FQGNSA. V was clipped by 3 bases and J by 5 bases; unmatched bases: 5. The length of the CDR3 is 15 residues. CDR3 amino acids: CASSLYRGFTGELFF. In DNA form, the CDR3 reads TGTGCCAGCAGCTTGTACAGGGGGTTTACCGGGGAGCTGTTTTTT. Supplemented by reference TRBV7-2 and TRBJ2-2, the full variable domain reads GAGVSQSPSNKVTEKGKDVELRCDPISGHTALYWYRQSLGQGLEFLIYFQGNSAPDKSGLPSDRFSAERTGGSVSTLTIQRTQQEDSAVYLCASSLYRGFTGELFFGEGSRLTVL.

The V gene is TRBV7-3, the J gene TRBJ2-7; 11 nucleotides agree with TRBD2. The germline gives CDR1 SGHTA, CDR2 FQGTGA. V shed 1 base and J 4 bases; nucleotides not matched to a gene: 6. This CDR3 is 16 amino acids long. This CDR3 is CASSLKPTSGGYEQYF. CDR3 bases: TGTGCCAGCAGCTTAAAACCTACTAGCGGGGGATACGAGCAGTACTTC. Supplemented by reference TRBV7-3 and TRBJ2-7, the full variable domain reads GAGVSQTPSNKVTEKGKYVELRCDPISGHTALYWYRQSLGQGPEFLIYFQGTGAADDSGLPNDRFFAVRPEGSVSTLKIQRTERGDSAVYLCASSLKPTSGGYEQYFGPGTRLTVT.

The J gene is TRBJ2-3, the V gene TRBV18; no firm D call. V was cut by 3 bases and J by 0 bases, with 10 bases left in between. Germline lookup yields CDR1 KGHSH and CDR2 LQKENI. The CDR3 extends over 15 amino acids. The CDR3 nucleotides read TGTGCCAGCTCACCTTCGTGGATTAGCACAGATACGCAGTATTTT. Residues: CASSPSWISTDTQYF. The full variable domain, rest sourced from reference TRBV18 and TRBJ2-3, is NAGVMQNPRHLVRRRGQEARLRCSPMKGHSHVYWYRQLPEEGLKFMVYLQKENIIDESGMPKERFSAEFPKEGPSILRIQQVVRGDSAAYFCASSPSWISTDTQYFGPGTRLTVL.

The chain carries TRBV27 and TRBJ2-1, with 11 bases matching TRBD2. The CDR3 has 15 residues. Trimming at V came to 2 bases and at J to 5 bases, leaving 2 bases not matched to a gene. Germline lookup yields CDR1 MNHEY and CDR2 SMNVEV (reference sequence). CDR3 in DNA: TGTGCCAGCAGTTTAACTAGCGGGAGACACAATGAGCAGTTCTTC. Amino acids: CASSLTSGRHNEQFF.

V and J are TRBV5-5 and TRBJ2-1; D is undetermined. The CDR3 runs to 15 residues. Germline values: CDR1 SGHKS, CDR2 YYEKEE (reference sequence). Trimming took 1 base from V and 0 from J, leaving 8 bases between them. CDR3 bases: TGTGCCAGCAGCTTGACTGCAGACTCCTACAATGAGCAGTTCTTC. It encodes CASSLTADSYNEQFF.

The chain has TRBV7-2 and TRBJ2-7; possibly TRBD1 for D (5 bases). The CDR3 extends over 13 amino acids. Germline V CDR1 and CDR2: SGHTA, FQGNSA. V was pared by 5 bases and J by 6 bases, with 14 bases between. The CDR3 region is CASSLSTVGEQYF. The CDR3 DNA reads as TGTGCCAGCAGCCTATCGACAGTGGGCGAGCAGTACTTC.

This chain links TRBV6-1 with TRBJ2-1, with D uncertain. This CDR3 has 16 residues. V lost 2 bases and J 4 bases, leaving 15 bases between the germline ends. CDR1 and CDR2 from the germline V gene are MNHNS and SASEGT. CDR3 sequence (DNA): TGTGCCAGCAGTGAATCCTTGGTCGGCGGATACAATGAGCAGTTCTTC. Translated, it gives CASSESLVGGYNEQFF.

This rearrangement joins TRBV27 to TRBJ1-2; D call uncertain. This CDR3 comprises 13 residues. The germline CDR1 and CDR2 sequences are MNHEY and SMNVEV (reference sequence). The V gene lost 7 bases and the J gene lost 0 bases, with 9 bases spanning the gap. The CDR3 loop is CASKPASNYGYTF. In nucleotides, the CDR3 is TGTGCCAGCAAGCCAGCCTCTAACTATGGCTACACCTTC.